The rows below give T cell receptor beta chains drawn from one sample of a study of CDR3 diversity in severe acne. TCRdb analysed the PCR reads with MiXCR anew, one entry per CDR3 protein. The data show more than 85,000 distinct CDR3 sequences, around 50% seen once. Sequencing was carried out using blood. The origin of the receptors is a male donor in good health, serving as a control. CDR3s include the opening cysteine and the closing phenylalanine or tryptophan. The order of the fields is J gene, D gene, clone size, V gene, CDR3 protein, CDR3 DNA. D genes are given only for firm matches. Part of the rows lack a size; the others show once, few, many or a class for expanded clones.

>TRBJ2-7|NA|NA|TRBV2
CARRGLGGVYEQYF
TGTGCCAGGCGAGGACTAGGGGGCGTCTACGAGCAGTACTTC
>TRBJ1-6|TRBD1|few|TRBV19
CASSPQGGDSPLHF
TGTGCCAGTAGCCCGCAGGGGGGCGATTCACCCCTCCACTTT
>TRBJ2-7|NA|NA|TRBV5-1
CASGLEDSYEQYF
TGCGCCAGCGGCTTAGAGGACAGCTACGAGCAGTACTTC
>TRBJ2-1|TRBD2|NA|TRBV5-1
CASSLGGGGEYNEQSF
TGCGCCAGCAGCTTGGGCGGCGGGGGGGAGTACAATGAGCAGTCCTTC
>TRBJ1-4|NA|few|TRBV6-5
CASSYSGGAGEKLFF
TGTGCCAGCAGTTACTCGGGGGGCGCAGGTGAAAAACTGTTTTTT
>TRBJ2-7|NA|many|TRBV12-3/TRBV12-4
CASSPGGPYEQYF
TGTGCCAGCAGCCCCGGGGGTCCCTACGAGCAGTACTTC
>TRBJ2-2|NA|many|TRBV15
CATSRADGELFF
TGTGCCACCAGCAGAGCTGACGGGGAGCTGTTTTTT
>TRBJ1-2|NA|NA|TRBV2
CASSLEINYGYTF
TGTGCCAGCAGTTTGGAGATTAACTATGGCTACACCTTC
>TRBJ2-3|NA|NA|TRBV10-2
CAGSESTAGDKTDTQYF
TGCGCCGGCAGTGAGTCGACGGCAGGGGATAAAACAGATACGCAGTATTTT
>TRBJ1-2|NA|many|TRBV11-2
CASSLIENYVGYTF
TGTGCCAGCAGCCTGATAGAAAACTATGTTGGCTACACCTTC
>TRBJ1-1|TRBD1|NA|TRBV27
CASSGQGAEAFF
TGTGCCAGCAGCGGACAGGGGGCTGAAGCTTTCTTT
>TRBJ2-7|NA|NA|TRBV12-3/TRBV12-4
CASSLRPHSCYEQYF
TGTGCCAGCAGTTTGAGACCCCACTCGTGCTACGAGCAGTACTTC
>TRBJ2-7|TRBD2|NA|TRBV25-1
CASSDSGTSASYEQYF
TGTGCCAGCAGTGACTCCGGGACTAGCGCCTCCTACGAGCAGTACTTC
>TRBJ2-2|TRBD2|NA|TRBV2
CASRSLKAGALAGELFF
TGTGCCAGCAGGAGCCTCAAAGCGGGAGCCTTGGCCGGGGAGCTGTTTTTT
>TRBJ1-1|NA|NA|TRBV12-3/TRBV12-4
CASSPPEGNTEAFF
TGTGCCAGCAGTCCCCCGGAGGGGAACACTGAAGCCTTCTTT
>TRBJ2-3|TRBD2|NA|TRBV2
CASQRTSGRVHLGSSDTQYF
TGTGCCAGCCAACGGACTAGCGGGAGGGTTCACCTAGGTTCGTCAGATACGCAGTATTTT
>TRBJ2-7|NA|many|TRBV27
CASSFTPSYEQYF
TGTGCCAGCAGTTTCACCCCCTCCTACGAGCAGTACTTC
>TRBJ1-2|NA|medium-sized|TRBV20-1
CSATQEGLNYGYTF
TGCAGTGCTACCCAGGAGGGCTTAAACTATGGCTACACCTTC
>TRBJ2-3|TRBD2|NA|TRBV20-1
CGARKGGYGTGTQYF
TGCGGTGCTAGAAAGGGAGGGTACGGCACAGGTACGCAGTATTTT
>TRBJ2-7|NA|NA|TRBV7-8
CASSFSGRSYEQYF
TGTGCCAGCAGTTTTTCGGGACGGTCCTACGAGCAGTACTTC
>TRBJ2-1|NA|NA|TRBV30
CAWSGTSINEQFF
TGTGCCTGGAGTGGGACTTCGATCAATGAGCAGTTCTTC
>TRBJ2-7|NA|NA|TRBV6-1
CAITGSGLNEQYF
TGTGCCATCACCGGGTCAGGGTTAAACGAGCAGTACTTC